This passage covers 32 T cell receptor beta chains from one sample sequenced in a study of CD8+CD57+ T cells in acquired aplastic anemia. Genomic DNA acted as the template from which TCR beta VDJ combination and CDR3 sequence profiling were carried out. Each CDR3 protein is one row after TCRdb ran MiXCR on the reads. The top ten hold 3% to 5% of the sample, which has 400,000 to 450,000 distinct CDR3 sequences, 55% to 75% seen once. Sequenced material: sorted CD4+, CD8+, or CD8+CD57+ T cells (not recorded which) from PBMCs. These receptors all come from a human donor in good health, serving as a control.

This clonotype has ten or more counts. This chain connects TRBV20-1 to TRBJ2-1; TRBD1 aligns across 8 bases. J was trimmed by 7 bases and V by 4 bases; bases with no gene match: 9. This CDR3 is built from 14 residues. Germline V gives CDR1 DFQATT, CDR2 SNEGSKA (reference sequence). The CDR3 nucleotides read TGCAGTGCTACAGGGGGCCTTAAGGATAATGAGCAGTTCTTC. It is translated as CSATGGLKDNEQFF.

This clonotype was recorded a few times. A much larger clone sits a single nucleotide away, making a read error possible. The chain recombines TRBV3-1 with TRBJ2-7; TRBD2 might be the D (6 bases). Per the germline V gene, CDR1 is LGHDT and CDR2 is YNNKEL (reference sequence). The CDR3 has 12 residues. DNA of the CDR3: TGTGCCAGCAGCCGAGGCGGGAACGAGCAGTGCTTC. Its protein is CASSRGGNEQCF.

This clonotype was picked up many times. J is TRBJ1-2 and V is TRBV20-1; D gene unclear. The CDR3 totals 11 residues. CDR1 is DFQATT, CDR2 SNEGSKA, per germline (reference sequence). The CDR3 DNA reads TGCACCACGGACCTTAACTATGGCTACACCTTC. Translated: CTTDLNYGYTF.

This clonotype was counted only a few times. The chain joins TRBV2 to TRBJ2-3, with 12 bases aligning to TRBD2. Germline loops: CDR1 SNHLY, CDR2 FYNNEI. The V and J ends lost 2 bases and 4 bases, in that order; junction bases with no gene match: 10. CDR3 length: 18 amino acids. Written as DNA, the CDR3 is TGTGCCAGCAGTGAACGTTGGACTAGCGGGAATCCCCCAGATACGCAGTATTTT. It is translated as CASSERWTSGNPPDTQYF.

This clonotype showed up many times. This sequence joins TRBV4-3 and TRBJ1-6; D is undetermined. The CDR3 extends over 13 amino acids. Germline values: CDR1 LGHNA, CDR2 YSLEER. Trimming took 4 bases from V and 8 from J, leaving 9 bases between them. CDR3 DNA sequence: TGCGCCAGCAGCCGTGGCCGGCATTCACCCCTCCACTTT. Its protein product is CASSRGRHSPLHF.

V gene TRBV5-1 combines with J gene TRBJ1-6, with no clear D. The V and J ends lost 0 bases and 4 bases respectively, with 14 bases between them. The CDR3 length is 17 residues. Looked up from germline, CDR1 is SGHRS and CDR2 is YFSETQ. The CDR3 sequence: CASSLAQTGTYNSPLHF. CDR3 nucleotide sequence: TGCGCCAGCAGCTTGGCACAGACGGGCACTTATAATTCACCCCTCCACTTT.

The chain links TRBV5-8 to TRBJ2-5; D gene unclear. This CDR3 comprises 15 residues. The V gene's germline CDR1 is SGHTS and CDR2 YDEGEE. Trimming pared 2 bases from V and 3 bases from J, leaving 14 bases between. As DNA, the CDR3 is TGTGCCAGCAGCTTAACCGTGCACCAAAAAGAGACCCAGTACTTC. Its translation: CASSLTVHQKETQYF.

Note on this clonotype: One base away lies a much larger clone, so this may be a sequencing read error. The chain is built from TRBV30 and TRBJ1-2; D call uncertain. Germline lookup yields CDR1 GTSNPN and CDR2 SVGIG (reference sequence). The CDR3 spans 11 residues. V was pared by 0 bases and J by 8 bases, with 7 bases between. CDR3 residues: CAWSVEAGYTF. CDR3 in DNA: TGTGCCTGGAGTGTGGAGGCAGGCTACACCTTC.

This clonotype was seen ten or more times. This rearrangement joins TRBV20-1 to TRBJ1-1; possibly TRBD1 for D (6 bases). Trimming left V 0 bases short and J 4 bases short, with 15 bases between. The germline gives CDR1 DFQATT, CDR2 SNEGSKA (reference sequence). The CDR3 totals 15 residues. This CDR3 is CSARDQAGDGTEAFF. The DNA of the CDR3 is TGCAGTGCTAGAGATCAGGCAGGGGATGGCACTGAAGCTTTCTTT.

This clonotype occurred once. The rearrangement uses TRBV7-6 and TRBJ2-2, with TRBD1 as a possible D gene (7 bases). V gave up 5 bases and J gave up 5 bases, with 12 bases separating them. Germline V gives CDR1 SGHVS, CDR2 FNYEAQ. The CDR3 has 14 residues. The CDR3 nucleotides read TGTGCCAGCAGCCTCCCAGGGGGGACCGGGGAGCTGTTTTTT. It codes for CASSLPGGTGELFF. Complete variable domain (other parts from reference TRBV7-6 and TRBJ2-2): GAGVSQSPRYKVTKRGQDVALRCDPISGHVSLYWYRQALGQGPEFLTYFNYEAQQDKSGLPNDRFSAERPEGSISTLTIQRTEQRDSAMYRCASSLPGGTGELFFGEGSRLTVL.

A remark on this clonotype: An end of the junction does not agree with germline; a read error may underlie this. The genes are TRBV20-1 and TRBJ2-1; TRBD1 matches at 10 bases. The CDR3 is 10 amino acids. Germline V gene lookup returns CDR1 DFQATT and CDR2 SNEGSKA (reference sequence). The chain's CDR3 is CSASPGQGLF. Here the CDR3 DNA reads TGCAGTGCTAGCCCGGGACAGGGGTTATTC.

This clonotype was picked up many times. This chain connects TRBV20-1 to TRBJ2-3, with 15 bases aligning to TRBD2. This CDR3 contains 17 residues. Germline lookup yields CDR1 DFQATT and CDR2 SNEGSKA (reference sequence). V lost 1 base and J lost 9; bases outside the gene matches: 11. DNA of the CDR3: TGCAGTGCTAGAGGGACTAGCGGGGGGGGTTACGAGTACACGCAGTATTTT. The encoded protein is CSARGTSGGGYEYTQYF.

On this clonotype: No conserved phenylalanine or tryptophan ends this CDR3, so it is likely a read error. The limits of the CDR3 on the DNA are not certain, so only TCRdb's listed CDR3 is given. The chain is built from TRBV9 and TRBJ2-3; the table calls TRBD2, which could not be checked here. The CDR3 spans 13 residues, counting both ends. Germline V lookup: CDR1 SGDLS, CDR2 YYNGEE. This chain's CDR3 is CASSLARASTRYI.

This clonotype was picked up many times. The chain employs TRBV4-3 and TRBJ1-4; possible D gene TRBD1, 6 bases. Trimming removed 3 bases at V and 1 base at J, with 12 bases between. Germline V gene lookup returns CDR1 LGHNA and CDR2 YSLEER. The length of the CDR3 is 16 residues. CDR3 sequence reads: CASSQGGGVTNEKLFF. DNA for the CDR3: TGCGCCAGCAGCCAGGGCGGGGGCGTAACTAATGAAAAACTGTTTTTT.

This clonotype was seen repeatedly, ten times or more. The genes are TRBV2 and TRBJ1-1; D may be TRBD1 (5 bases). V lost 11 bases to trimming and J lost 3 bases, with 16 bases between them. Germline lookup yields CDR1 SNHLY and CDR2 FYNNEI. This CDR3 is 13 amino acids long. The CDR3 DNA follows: TGTGCCGGGGCGGTAAACGAGGACACTGAAGCTTTCTTT. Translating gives CAGAVNEDTEAFF.

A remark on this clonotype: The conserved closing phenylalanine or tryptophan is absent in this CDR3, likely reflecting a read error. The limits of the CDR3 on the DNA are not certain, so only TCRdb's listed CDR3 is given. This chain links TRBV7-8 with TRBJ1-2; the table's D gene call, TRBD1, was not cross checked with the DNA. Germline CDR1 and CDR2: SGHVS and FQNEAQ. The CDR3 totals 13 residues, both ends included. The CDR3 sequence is CASSTWGKGGYTP.

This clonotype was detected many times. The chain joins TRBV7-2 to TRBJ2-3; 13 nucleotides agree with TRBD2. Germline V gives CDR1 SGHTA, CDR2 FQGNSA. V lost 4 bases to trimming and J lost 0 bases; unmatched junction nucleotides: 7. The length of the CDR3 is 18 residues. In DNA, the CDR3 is TGTGCCAGCAGCTCAACGGGACTAGCGGGGCCTAGCACAGATACGCAGTATTTT. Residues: CASSSTGLAGPSTDTQYF.

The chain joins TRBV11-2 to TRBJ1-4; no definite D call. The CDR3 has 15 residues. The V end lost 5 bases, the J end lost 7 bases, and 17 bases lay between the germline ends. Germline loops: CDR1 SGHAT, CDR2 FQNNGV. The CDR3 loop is CASSDRERGGEKLFF. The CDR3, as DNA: TGTGCCAGCAGCGACCGAGAACGGGGAGGTGAAAAACTGTTTTTT.

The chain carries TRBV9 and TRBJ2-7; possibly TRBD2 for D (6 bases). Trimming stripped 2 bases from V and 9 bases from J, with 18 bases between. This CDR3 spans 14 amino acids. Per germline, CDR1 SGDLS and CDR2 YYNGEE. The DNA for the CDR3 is TGTGCCAGCAGCGTGGGGGGTGGATCCTATACGCAGTACTTC. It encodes CASSVGGGSYTQYF. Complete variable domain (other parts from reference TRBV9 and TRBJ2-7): DSGVTQTPKHLITATGQRVTLRCSPRSGDLSVYWYQQSLDQGLQFLIQYYNGEERAKGNILERFSAQQFPDLHSELNLSSLELGDSALYFCASSVGGGSYTQYFGPGTRLTVT.

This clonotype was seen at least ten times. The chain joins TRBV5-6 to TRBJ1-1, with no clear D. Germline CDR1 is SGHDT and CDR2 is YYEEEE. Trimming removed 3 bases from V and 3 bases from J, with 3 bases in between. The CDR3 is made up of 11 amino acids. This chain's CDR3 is CASSSYTEAFF. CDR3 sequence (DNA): TGTGCCAGCAGCTCCTACACTGAAGCTTTCTTT.

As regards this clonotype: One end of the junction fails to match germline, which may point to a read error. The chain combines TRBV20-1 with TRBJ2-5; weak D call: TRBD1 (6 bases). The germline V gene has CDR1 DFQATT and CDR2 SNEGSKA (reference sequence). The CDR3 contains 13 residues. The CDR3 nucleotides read TGCAGTGCTAGAGTACAGGGCCAAGAGGCCCAGTACTTC. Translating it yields CSARVQGQEAQYF.

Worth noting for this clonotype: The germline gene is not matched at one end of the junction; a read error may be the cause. CDR3 amino acids: CASSLLSGYEPQF. For the CDR3, the DNA is TGTGCCAGCAGCTTGTTGTCTGGCTACGAGCCGCAGTTC. The chain has TRBV9 and TRBJ2-7; D is unclear. CDR3 size: 13 residues. CDR1 and CDR2 from the germline V gene are SGDLS and YYNGEE.

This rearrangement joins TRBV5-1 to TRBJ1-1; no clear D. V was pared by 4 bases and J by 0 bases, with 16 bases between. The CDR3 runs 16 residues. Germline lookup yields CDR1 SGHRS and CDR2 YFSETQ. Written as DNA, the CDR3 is TGCGCCAGCAGCCAAGAACCCGCCATATTGAACACTGAAGCTTTCTTT. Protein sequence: CASSQEPAILNTEAFF.

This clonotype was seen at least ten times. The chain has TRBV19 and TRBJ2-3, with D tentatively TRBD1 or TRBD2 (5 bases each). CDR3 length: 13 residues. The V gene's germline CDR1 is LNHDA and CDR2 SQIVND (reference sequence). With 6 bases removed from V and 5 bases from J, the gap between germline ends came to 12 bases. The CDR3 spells CASSTGAKDTQYF. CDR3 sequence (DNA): TGTGCCAGTAGCACCGGGGCCAAAGATACGCAGTATTTT.

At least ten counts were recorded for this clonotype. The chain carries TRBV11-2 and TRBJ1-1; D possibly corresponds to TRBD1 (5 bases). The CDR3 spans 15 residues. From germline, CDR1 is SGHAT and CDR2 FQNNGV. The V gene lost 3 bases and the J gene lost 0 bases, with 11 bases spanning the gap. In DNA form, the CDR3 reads TGTGCCAGCAGCTTCGGGGCAGGCTTGAACACTGAAGCTTTCTTT. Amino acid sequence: CASSFGAGLNTEAFF.

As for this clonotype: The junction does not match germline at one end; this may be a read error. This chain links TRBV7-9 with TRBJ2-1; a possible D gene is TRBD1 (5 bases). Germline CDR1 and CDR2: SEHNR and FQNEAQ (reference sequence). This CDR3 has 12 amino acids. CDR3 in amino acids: CASSLDQGETLF. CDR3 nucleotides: TGCGCCAGCAGCTTGGATCAGGGTGAGACGTTGTTC. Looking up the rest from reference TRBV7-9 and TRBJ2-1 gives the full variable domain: DTGVSQNPRHKITKRGQNVTFRCDPISEHNRLYWYRQTLGQGPEFLTYFQNEAQLEKSRLLSDRFSAERPKGSFSTLEIQRTEQGDSAMYLCASSLDQGETLFGPGTRLTVL.

CDR3 region: CASRKLRQDQTLHF. CDR3 DNA: TGTGCCAGCAGGAAGCTTCGACAGGATCAGACCCTGCATTTT. V gene TRBV15 combines with J gene TRBJ1-5, with a possible D match to TRBD1 (6 bases). Germline values: CDR1 LNHNV, CDR2 YYDKDF (reference sequence). Deletions cut 10 bases from V and 15 bases from J, with 28 bases between. The CDR3 has 14 residues. Looking up the rest from reference TRBV15 and TRBJ1-5 gives the full variable domain: DAMVIQNPRYQVTQFGKPVTLSCSQTLNHNVMYWYQQKSSQAPKLLFHYYDKDFNNEADTPDNFQSRRPNTSFCFLDIRSPGLGDTAMYLCASRKLRQDQTLHFGDGTRLSIL.

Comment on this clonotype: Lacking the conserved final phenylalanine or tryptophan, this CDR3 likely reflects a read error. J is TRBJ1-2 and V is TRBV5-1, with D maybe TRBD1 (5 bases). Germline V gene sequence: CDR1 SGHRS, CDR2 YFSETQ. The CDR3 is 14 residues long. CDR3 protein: CASSVEDGAYGYTL. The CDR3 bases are TGTGCCAGCAGCGTGGAGGATGGGGCCTATGGCTACACCCTC.

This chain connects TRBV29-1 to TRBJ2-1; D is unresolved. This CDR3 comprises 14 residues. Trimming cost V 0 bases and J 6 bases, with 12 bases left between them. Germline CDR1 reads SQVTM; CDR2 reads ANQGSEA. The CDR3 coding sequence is TGCAGCGTTGAAGAGGTAGGATATGGCAATGAGCAGTTCTTC. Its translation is CSVEEVGYGNEQFF.

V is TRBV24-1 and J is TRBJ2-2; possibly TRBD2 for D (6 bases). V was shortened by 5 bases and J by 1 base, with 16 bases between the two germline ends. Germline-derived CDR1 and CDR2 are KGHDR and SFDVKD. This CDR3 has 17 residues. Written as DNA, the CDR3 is TGTGCCACCAGTGCTAGAGGCGGGACGGGGAACACCGGGGAGCTGTTTTTT. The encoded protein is CATSARGGTGNTGELFF.

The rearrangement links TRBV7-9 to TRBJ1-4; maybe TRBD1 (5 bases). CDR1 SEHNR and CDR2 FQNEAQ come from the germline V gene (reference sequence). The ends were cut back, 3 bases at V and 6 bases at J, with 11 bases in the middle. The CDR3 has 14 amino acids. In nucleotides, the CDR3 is TGTGCCAGCAGCTTGGGGGAAGAGGATGAAAAACTGTTTTTT. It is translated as CASSLGEEDEKLFF.

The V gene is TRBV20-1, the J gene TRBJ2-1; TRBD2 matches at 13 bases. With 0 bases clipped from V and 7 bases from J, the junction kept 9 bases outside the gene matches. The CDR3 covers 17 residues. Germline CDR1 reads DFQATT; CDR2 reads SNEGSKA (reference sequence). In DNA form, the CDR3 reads TGCAGTGCTAGAGATGGACAACTAGCGGGGGGGCTGAATGAGCAGTTCTTC. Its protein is CSARDGQLAGGLNEQFF.